The 5 T cell receptor beta chains below were found in one sample sequenced in a study of T cell responses to AZD1222 COVID-19 vaccine. Generated by immunoSEQ multiplex PCR, the TCRdb table keeps only in-frame clones and is missing some. The repertoire holds approximately 74,000 clones, 86% seen once, with about 2.7% in the top ten. The input for sequencing was peripheral blood, taken on day 0 of AZD1222 vaccination. The receptors come from an adult in good health.

The chain employs TRBV11-2 and TRBJ2-1; D remains ambiguous. The length of the CDR3 is 17 residues. The V gene lost 4 bases and the J gene lost 2 bases, with 18 bases spanning the gap. The germline V gene has CDR1 SGHAT and CDR2 FQNNGV. The CDR3 is CASSSPGLAPPYNEQFF. As DNA, the CDR3 is TGTGCCAGCAGCTCCCCGGGTTTGGCGCCCCCCTACAATGAGCAGTTCTTC.

V usage is TRBV7-2 and J usage is TRBJ2-7; 9 nucleotides align to TRBD1. The trim removed 5 bases at V and 7 bases at J, leaving 12 bases unmatched. The CDR3 runs 15 residues. Germline V gives CDR1 SGHTA, CDR2 FQGNSA. The CDR3 region is CASSLAGTGKEEQYF. CDR3 DNA sequence: TGTGCCAGCAGCCTTGCCGGGACAGGGAAGGAAGAGCAGTACTTC.

The genes are TRBV28 and TRBJ1-2; the D is unclear. CDR3 length: 14 amino acids. Trimming removed 5 bases from V and 2 bases from J, with 12 bases in between. Germline loops: CDR1 MDHEN, CDR2 SYDVKM. As DNA, the CDR3 is TGTGCCAGCAGTCCGATGGGAGGGAACTATGGCTACACCTTC. As protein: CASSPMGGNYGYTF.

The V gene is TRBV5-4, the J gene TRBJ2-2; D is unresolved. This CDR3 spans 15 amino acids. Germline V lookup: CDR1 SGHNT, CDR2 YYREEE (reference sequence). V was pared by 1 base and J by 5 bases, with 12 bases between. The CDR3 DNA is TGTGCCAGCAGCTTGCCGCAGGTTGGGACCGGGGAGCTGTTTTTT. Protein product: CASSLPQVGTGELFF.

This rearrangement joins TRBV10-3 to TRBJ1-6, with D uncertain. In germline, CDR1 is ENHRY, CDR2 SYGVKD. Trimming took off 0 bases at V and 9 bases at J, with 15 bases between the two ends. The CDR3 contains 16 residues. CDR3 region: CAISESMADPSSPLHF. The CDR3 DNA reads as TGTGCCATCAGTGAGTCGATGGCAGACCCTAGTTCACCCCTCCACTTT.